A single sample gave rise to the 24 T cell receptor beta chains below, sequenced in a study of control samples from healthy donors and cancer patients. Using immunoSEQ multiplex PCR, the repertoire was profiled, and TCRdb retains in-frame clones only, with some absent. The top ten clones hold about 2.5% of a sample with roughly 130,000 clones, about nine tenths of them seen once. Sequenced input: blood. The receptors derive from a man aged 18 to 29 in good health.

The chain recombines TRBV9 with TRBJ2-5; 8 nucleotides line up with TRBD1. This CDR3 has 13 residues. The junction had 3 bases not matched to a gene; V was cut back by 4 bases and J by 4 bases. Per germline, CDR1 SGDLS and CDR2 YYNGEE. CDR3 protein: CASSSTGGETQYF. The DNA of the CDR3 is TGTGCCAGCAGCAGCACAGGGGGAGAGACCCAGTACTTC.

This sequence joins TRBV19 and TRBJ2-2; 7 positions agree with TRBD2. Trimming removed 7 bases from V and 6 bases from J; junction bases left unmatched: 11. Germline V gene data show CDR1 as LNHDA and CDR2 as SQIVND (reference sequence). The CDR3 contains 15 residues. The chain's CDR3 is CASNTRGEQAGELFF. The CDR3 DNA follows: TGTGCCAGTAACACCCGGGGGGAACAAGCCGGGGAGCTGTTTTTT.

The V gene is TRBV28, the J gene TRBJ2-1, with D unclear. Germline CDR1 MDHEN, CDR2 SYDVKM. The CDR3 length is 12 residues. The ends were cut back, 3 bases at V and 6 bases at J, with 6 bases in the middle. The CDR3 DNA reads TGTGCCAGCAGTTTGAGGAGCAATGAGCAGTTCTTC. Its protein is CASSLRSNEQFF.

The V gene is TRBV5-4, the J gene TRBJ1-2, with D unclear. The CDR3 is 13 amino acids. V was clipped by 0 bases and J by 8 bases, with 11 bases between them. The germline gives CDR1 SGHNT, CDR2 YYREEE (reference sequence). CDR3 region: CASSLEMSSGYTF. The CDR3 DNA is TGTGCCAGCAGCTTGGAGATGTCGTCCGGCTACACCTTC.

This chain links TRBV3-1 (or the pseudogene TRBV3-2) with TRBJ2-7; 8 bases match TRBD1. The CDR3 is 16 amino acids. CDR1 is LGHDT, CDR2 YNNKEL, per germline (reference sequence). After removal of 2 bases from V and 5 bases from J, the junction contained 11 bases not matched to a gene. The CDR3: CASSQLRSGQGHEQYF. The CDR3 DNA is TGTGCCAGCAGCCAACTTCGGTCCGGACAGGGCCACGAGCAGTACTTC.

This chain joins TRBV11-2 and TRBJ2-5; 16 positions agree with TRBD2. The CDR3 is 17 amino acids. The ends lost 5 bases at V and 5 bases at J; junction bases unmatched: 8. The germline V gene encodes CDR1 SGHAT and CDR2 FQNNGV. In nucleotides, the CDR3 is TGTGCCAGCAGCATACCCGGGACTAGCGGGGGGGCGGAGACCCAGTACTTC. This gives the protein CASSIPGTSGGAETQYF.

The chain is built from TRBV6-5 and TRBJ1-2; D is ambiguous. CDR1 MNHEY and CDR2 SVGAGI come from the germline V gene. The CDR3 runs to 15 residues. V lost 10 bases and J lost 4, with 22 bases in between. Written as DNA, the CDR3 is TGTGCCACTGGACCCCTGCTGGCGGAACCCTATGGCTACACCTTC. Translation: CATGPLLAEPYGYTF.

This chain uses TRBV12-3 or TRBV12-4 with TRBJ2-1; TRBD2 is a possible D gene (5 bases). V lost 5 bases and J 6 bases, leaving 5 bases between the germline ends. The CDR3 is 11 residues long. CDR3 nucleotides: TGTGCCAGCAGTAGCGGCAATGAGCAGTTCTTC. Its translation: CASSSGNEQFF.

The genes are TRBV24-1 and TRBJ2-1, with TRBD2 identical over 10 bases. The CDR3 has 16 amino acids. J lost 9 bases, V lost 3 bases, and 10 bases had no gene match. CDR1 KGHDR and CDR2 SFDVKD come from the germline V gene. The CDR3 DNA reads TGTGCCACCAGTGATCCAGCTAGCGGGAGTTCGGTTGAGCAGTTCTTC. It encodes CATSDPASGSSVEQFF.

This sequence joins TRBV30 and TRBJ1-1, with a tentative D call TRBD1 (6 bases). This CDR3 has 13 amino acids. Trimming left V 5 bases short and J 1 base short, with 11 bases between. CDR1 and CDR2 (germline): GTSNPN, SVGIG (reference sequence). CDR3: CAWGSQGNTEAFF. For the CDR3, the DNA is TGTGCCTGGGGATCACAGGGGAACACTGAAGCTTTCTTT.

This chain uses TRBV5-1 with TRBJ2-7; no definite D call. The CDR3 is 13 amino acids. CDR1 and CDR2 from the germline V gene are SGHRS and YFSETQ. The V end was cut by 0 bases, the J end by 1 base, with 5 bases between. The CDR3 loop reads CASSLEQSYEQYF. The DNA for the CDR3 is TGCGCCAGCAGCTTGGAACAGTCCTACGAGCAGTACTTC.

The rearrangement uses TRBV18 and TRBJ2-5; unclear D gene. CDR1 KGHSH and CDR2 LQKENI come from the germline V gene. The CDR3 covers 12 residues. The germline V and J ends were trimmed by 3 bases and 3 bases, with 5 bases remaining between them. Here the CDR3 reads CASSPEEETQYF. The DNA of the CDR3 is TGTGCCAGCTCACCTGAGGAAGAGACCCAGTACTTC. The entire variable domain, with the rest obtained from reference TRBV18 and TRBJ2-5, is as follows: NAGVMQNPRHLVRRRGQEARLRCSPMKGHSHVYWYRQLPEEGLKFMVYLQKENIIDESGMPKERFSAEFPKEGPSILRIQQVVRGDSAAYFCASSPEEETQYFGPGTRLLVL.

The chain carries TRBV3-1 (or the pseudogene TRBV3-2) and TRBJ1-5; a possible D gene is TRBD1 (5 bases). The CDR3 is made up of 13 amino acids. The V and J ends lost 5 bases and 7 bases respectively, with 12 bases between them. Germline V gene sequence: CDR1 LGHDT, CDR2 YNNKEL (reference sequence). CDR3 protein: CASSTGTGQPQHF. CDR3 sequence (DNA): TGTGCCAGCAGCACCGGGACGGGACAGCCCCAGCATTTT.

The genes are TRBV7-9 and TRBJ1-5; D not resolved. This CDR3 has 14 residues. V shed 3 bases and J shed 8 bases, with 14 bases lying between them. Germline V lookup: CDR1 SEHNR, CDR2 FQNEAQ (reference sequence). CDR3 sequence reads: CASSFGAGLEPQHF. The DNA for the CDR3 is TGTGCCAGCAGCTTTGGTGCCGGGTTGGAGCCCCAGCATTTT.

The chain recombines TRBV28 with TRBJ2-1, with 12 bases fitting TRBD2. With 0 bases clipped from V and 4 bases from J, the junction kept 10 bases outside the gene matches. The CDR3 has 19 residues. Germline lookup yields CDR1 MDHEN and CDR2 SYDVKM. For the CDR3, the DNA is TGTGCCAGCAGTTTATGGAACCTCCTAGCGGGAGGGCAGTACAATGAGCAGTTCTTC. It specifies CASSLWNLLAGGQYNEQFF. Variable domain in full (rest from reference TRBV28 and TRBJ2-1): DVKVTQSSRYLVKRTGEKVFLECVQDMDHENMFWYRQDPGLGLRLIYFSYDVKMKEKGDIPEGYSVSREKKERFSLILESASTNQTSMYLCASSLWNLLAGGQYNEQFFGPGTRLTVL.

This sequence joins TRBV11-2 and TRBJ2-2; D possibly corresponds to TRBD1 (6 bases). The CDR3 sequence is 13 residues long. Per germline, CDR1 SGHAT and CDR2 FQNNGV. V was clipped by 3 bases and J by 7 bases, with 9 bases between them. CDR3 sequence: CASSLLQGGELFF. CDR3 DNA: TGTGCCAGCAGCTTGTTACAGGGCGGGGAGCTGTTTTTT.

The rearrangement uses TRBV2 and TRBJ2-3, with a tentative D call TRBD2 (5 bases). V was shortened by 4 bases and J by 1 base, with 9 bases between the two germline ends. Germline assignment: CDR1 SNHLY and CDR2 FYNNEI. The CDR3 consists of 14 residues. The CDR3 nucleotides read TGTGCCAGCAGTGCCAGCGGACGCACAGATACGCAGTATTTT. Translating gives CASSASGRTDTQYF. The full variable domain, completed using reference TRBV2 and TRBJ2-3, is EPEVTQTPSHQVTQMGQEVILRCVPISNHLYFYWYRQILGQKVEFLVSFYNNEISEKSEIFDDQFSVERPDGSNFTLKIRSTKLEDSAMYFCASSASGRTDTQYFGPGTRLTVL.

This clone was recorded a few times. The CDR3 loop is CATDDGQGEEYGYTF. The CDR3 bases are TGTGCCACTGACGACGGACAGGGTGAGGAATATGGCTACACCTTC. The chain joins TRBV7-9 to TRBJ1-2; 8 nucleotides agree with TRBD1. CDR1 and CDR2 from the germline V gene are SEHNR and FQNEAQ (reference sequence). The junction had 15 bases not matched to a gene; V was cut back by 10 bases and J by 5 bases. The CDR3 has 15 amino acids.

V gene TRBV2 combines with J gene TRBJ2-5, with D perhaps matching TRBD2 (5 bases). V was cut by 3 bases and J by 2 bases, with 10 bases left in between. CDR1 SNHLY and CDR2 FYNNEI come from the germline V gene. This CDR3 has 14 amino acids. The CDR3 DNA is TGTGCCAGCAGTGAGGACTGGCAGCAAGAGACCCAGTACTTC. Amino acid sequence: CASSEDWQQETQYF. The whole variable domain, remainder taken from reference TRBV2 and TRBJ2-5, is EPEVTQTPSHQVTQMGQEVILRCVPISNHLYFYWYRQILGQKVEFLVSFYNNEISEKSEIFDDQFSVERPDGSNFTLKIRSTKLEDSAMYFCASSEDWQQETQYFGPGTRLLVL.

V is TRBV7-9 and J is TRBJ2-2, with D perhaps TRBD2 (5 bases). The CDR3 is made up of 14 amino acids. The germline V gene has CDR1 SEHNR and CDR2 FQNEAQ (reference sequence). V was cut by 0 bases and J by 6 bases, with 8 bases left in between. CDR3 DNA sequence: TGTGCCAGCAGCTTAGCGTACGGGGCCGGGGAGCTGTTTTTT. Protein: CASSLAYGAGELFF.

The V and J genes are TRBV5-1 and TRBJ2-7; TRBD2 might be the D (5 bases). V dropped 1 base and J dropped 6 bases, with 11 bases sitting between them. Germline lookup yields CDR1 SGHRS and CDR2 YFSETQ. The CDR3 consists of 13 residues. The chain's CDR3 is CASSLLPGSEQYF. The CDR3 DNA is TGCGCCAGCAGCTTGCTCCCGGGAAGCGAGCAGTACTTC.

The chain uses TRBV19 and TRBJ1-5; 7 bases match TRBD1. From germline, CDR1 is LNHDA and CDR2 SQIVND (reference sequence). The CDR3 is 14 residues long. V dropped 6 bases and J dropped 1; count of bases not matched to a gene: 3. This CDR3 is CASSLTGSNQPQHF. CDR3 coding DNA: TGTGCCAGTAGCCTGACAGGGAGCAATCAGCCCCAGCATTTT.

This chain links TRBV13 with TRBJ2-5; D possibly corresponds to TRBD2 (7 bases). The CDR3 is 13 residues long. Germline lookup yields CDR1 PRHDT and CDR2 FYEKMQ (reference sequence). The ends were cut back, 5 bases at V and 5 bases at J, with 12 bases in the middle. The CDR3 coding sequence is TGTGCCAGCAGCCTGGGAGGGGGGGAGACCCAGTACTTC. Residues: CASSLGGGETQYF.

This chain uses TRBV5-1 with TRBJ2-5; the match to TRBD1 covers 10 bases. The V gene end was trimmed by 1 base and the J gene end by 5 bases; junction bases not matched to a gene: 8. The CDR3 totals 16 residues. CDR1 and CDR2 from the germline V gene are SGHRS and YFSETQ. This chain's CDR3 is CASSLWQTGGEETQYF. In nucleotides, the CDR3 is TGCGCCAGCAGCTTGTGGCAGACAGGGGGCGAGGAGACCCAGTACTTC.